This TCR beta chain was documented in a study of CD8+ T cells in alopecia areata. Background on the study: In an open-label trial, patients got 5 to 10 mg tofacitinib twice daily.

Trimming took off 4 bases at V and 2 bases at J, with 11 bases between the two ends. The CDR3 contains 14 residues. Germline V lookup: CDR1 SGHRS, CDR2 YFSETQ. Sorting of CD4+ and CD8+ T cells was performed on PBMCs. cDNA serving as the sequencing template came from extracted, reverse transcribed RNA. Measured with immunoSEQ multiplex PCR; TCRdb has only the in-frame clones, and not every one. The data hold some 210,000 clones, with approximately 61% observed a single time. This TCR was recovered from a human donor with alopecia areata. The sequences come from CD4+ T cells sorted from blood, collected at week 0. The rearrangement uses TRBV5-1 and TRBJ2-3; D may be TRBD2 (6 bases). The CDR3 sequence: CASSAGLNTDTQYF. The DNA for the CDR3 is TGCGCCAGCAGCGCGGGGCTAAACACAGATACGCAGTATTTT.